This T cell receptor (beta chain) was captured by sequencing in a study of CD8 T cells in Susac syndrome (dated by TCRdb to between 2018 and 2021). For context, the study as a whole: The study used repertoire sequencing to test whether antigen drove CD8+ T cell activation and differentiation in Susac syndrome. The study compared CD8+ T cell repertoire clonality among around 11 healthy donors, roughly 14 Susac syndrome patients and about 16 multiple sclerosis patients. Study-wide findings and limitations: The TCR sequencing and HLA analysis was acknowledged to have included a relatively small number of individuals.

Points on this clonotype: There is no known antigen for this receptor. No base quality values were provided; no much bigger clone lies one nucleotide off.

CDR1 and CDR2 are drawn from the germline V gene: SGHTA, FQGNSA. Trimming costs V 10 bases and J 1 base, and their ends lie 16 bases apart. The CDR3 runs 14 residues from the cysteine to the phenylalanine. The DNA shown is the 42-base CDR3, in frame from base 1. RNA was extracted using the RNeasy kit, and 0.5 to 1 microgram was reverse transcribed with random hexamers. The immunoSEQ multiplex PCR assay, covering 54 Vbeta and 13 Jbeta segments, was used to amplify TCR beta CDR3 regions. PCR amplification bias was corrected by using a synthetic template baseline for primer optimization and computational correction. For the original study's pipeline: Reads were annotated to V, D and J genes per IMGT and analyzed with immunoSEQ Analyzer, keeping only productive sequences. Clonality was computed as one minus Shannon entropy normalized by log2 of the number of productive unique sequences. For each patient and control, public and private clones were evaluated among the 100 most prevalent clones. Clones were defined as Susac-specific when absent from the healthy and MS cohorts, from approximately 970 published viral clones and from other ImmuneACCESS disease sequences. TCRdb handled the public reads itself, with Q25 trimming in fastp and clone calling in MiXCR, and kept productive beta chains. For every CDR3 protein sequence, its rows merge into one entry that carries the most common genes and DNA. These V and J calls originate from TCRdb's pipeline instead of the authors' own analysis. Recorded for this sample are 100,000 to 150,000 distinct CDR3 sequences; around 85% of them occurred a single time. The ten largest clones capture around 0.51% of the sample.

High-throughput TCR beta sequencing profiled peripheral blood CD8+ and CD4+ T cells from healthy donors, Susac syndrome patients and multiple sclerosis patients. The multiple sclerosis controls were treatment-naive patients whose relapsing-remitting disease, either stable or active, fulfilled the revised McDonald criteria. CD8+ TEMRA cells were enriched by FACS, while bulk CD8+ and CD4+ T cells were purified by magnetic negative isolation. Blood was drawn into EDTA tubes, processed within 24 hours, and PBMCs were isolated by density gradient centrifugation. PBMCs intended for TCR sequencing were frozen in liquid nitrogen and were later thawed in a 37 degrees C water bath. Purity of sorted or isolated CD4+, CD8+ and CD8+ TEMRA cells was at least 90%.

The TCR comes from a human donor with multiple sclerosis. Specimen: CD8+ T cells from PBMCs. The chain employs TRBV7-2 and TRBJ1-1; a confident D gene designation cannot be given. The DNA sequence reads TGTGCCACAGAAAGGCCCCACGAGAACACTGAAGCTTTCTTT. Its product reads: CATERPHENTEAFF.